These 30 T cell receptor beta chains were sequenced from one sample in a study of radiation and T cells in renal cell carcinoma. Time point: baseline pretreatment blood. Regarding treatment: 15 Gy SBRT to primary tumor, nephrectomy 4 weeks later. Generated by immunoSEQ multiplex PCR, the TCRdb table keeps only in-frame clones and is missing some. The sample holds 130,000 to 150,000 clones; approximately 90% are singletons and the top ten take around 12%. Sequences were derived from blood, sampled from a patient whose treatment included radiotherapy and nephrectomy. The receptor source for this set is a woman aged 50 to 60 with renal cell carcinoma.

The CDR3 reads CASSVTENNEQFF. DNA of the CDR3: TGTGCCAGCAGCGTAACAGAGAACAATGAGCAGTTCTTC. The V call is TRBV7-8, the J call TRBJ2-1; no definite D call. V was shortened by 5 bases and J by 5 bases, with 10 bases between the two germline ends. Germline V gene data show CDR1 as SGHVS and CDR2 as FQNEAQ. The CDR3 sequence is 13 residues long.

This clone was observed a single time. The chain recombines TRBV5-8 with TRBJ2-7; D may be TRBD1 (5 bases). The V end lost 4 bases, the J end lost 2 bases, and 13 bases lay between the germline ends. The CDR3 runs to 14 residues. In germline, CDR1 is SGHTS, CDR2 YDEGEE. The CDR3 sequence: CASSRLDSPYEQYF. CDR3 coding DNA: TGTGCCAGCAGCAGACTCGACAGTCCCTACGAGCAGTACTTC. Together with reference TRBV5-8 and TRBJ2-7, the CDR3 gives the full variable domain: EAGVTQSPTHLIKTRGQQATLRCSPISGHTSVYWYQQALGLGLQFLLWYDEGEERNRGNFPPRFSGRQFPNYSSELNVNALELEDSALYLCASSRLDSPYEQYFGPGTRLTVT.

The V gene is TRBV5-1, the J gene TRBJ1-3; D gene uncertain. CDR3 length equals 13 residues. V was pared by 1 base and J by 10 bases, with 12 bases between. The germline gives CDR1 SGHRS, CDR2 YFSETQ. CDR3 DNA: TGCGCCAGCAGCTTGTCCTCATTGTCAACCATATATTTT. Protein product: CASSLSSLSTIYF.

The chain combines TRBV13 with TRBJ1-1, with TRBD1 matching over 9 bases. Per the germline V gene, CDR1 is PRHDT and CDR2 is FYEKMQ (reference sequence). The junction had 7 bases not matched to a gene; V was cut back by 5 bases and J by 9 bases. CDR3 length equals 13 residues. CDR3 in DNA: TGTGCCAGCAGCGCTCGGGACAGGGAAAAAGCTTTCTTT. It encodes CASSARDREKAFF.

This clone was counted between two and nine times. The J gene is TRBJ2-5, the V gene TRBV5-4; TRBD1 aligns across 8 bases. The CDR3 has 15 residues. V dropped 1 base and J dropped 5; count of bases not matched to a gene: 7. The V gene's germline CDR1 is SGHNT and CDR2 YYREEE (reference sequence). CDR3 in amino acids: CASSLPGGAWETQYF. The CDR3 DNA follows: TGTGCCAGCAGCTTGCCAGGGGGCGCGTGGGAGACCCAGTACTTC.

This clone was seen only once. The chain recombines TRBV5-6 with TRBJ1-5, with TRBD1 matching over 9 bases. The V gene's germline CDR1 is SGHDT and CDR2 YYEEEE. The CDR3 consists of 15 residues. After removal of 2 bases from V and 3 bases from J, the junction contained 3 bases not matched to a gene. CDR3 nucleotide sequence: TGTGCCAGCAGCTTATGGGACAGGGACAATCAGCCCCAGCATTTT. Protein sequence: CASSLWDRDNQPQHF.

This sequence joins TRBV19 and TRBJ1-6; TRBD1 is a possible D gene (6 bases). Germline lookup yields CDR1 LNHDA and CDR2 SQIVND (reference sequence). The CDR3 runs 15 residues. V gave up 5 bases and J gave up 7 bases, with 15 bases separating them. The CDR3 region is CASSQKPGANSPLHF. DNA for the CDR3: TGTGCCAGTAGTCAAAAACCAGGGGCCAATTCACCCCTCCACTTT.

The J gene is TRBJ2-5, the V gene TRBV6-5; no firm D call. V was shortened by 2 bases and J by 2 bases, with 15 bases between the two germline ends. Germline CDR1 MNHEY, CDR2 SVGAGI. This CDR3 has 16 amino acids. The CDR3 protein is CASSYGYGRRQETQYF. The CDR3 DNA reads as TGTGCCAGCAGTTACGGTTACGGCAGACGGCAAGAGACCCAGTACTTC.

The rearrangement uses TRBV2 and TRBJ2-7, with TRBD2 matching over 11 bases. Trimming removed 4 bases from V and 2 bases from J; junction bases left unmatched: 10. This CDR3 has 17 amino acids. Germline CDR1 reads SNHLY; CDR2 reads FYNNEI. CDR3 loop: CASSGIPSGGLPYEQYF. CDR3 bases: TGTGCCAGCAGTGGAATACCTAGCGGGGGGCTCCCCTACGAGCAGTACTTC.

The CDR3, as DNA: TGTGCCAGTAGTATTAGTCCGGCAGGTGTCATCTCTGGGGCCAACGTCCTGACTTTC. It codes for CASSISPAGVISGANVLTF. The chain combines TRBV19 with TRBJ2-6; the D is unclear. The V gene lost 3 bases and the J gene lost 0 bases, with 18 bases spanning the gap. Germline lookup yields CDR1 LNHDA and CDR2 SQIVND (reference sequence). The CDR3 has 19 residues.

J is TRBJ1-1 and V is TRBV6-5, with D perhaps TRBD1 (5 bases). CDR1 MNHEY and CDR2 SVGAGI come from the germline V gene. The CDR3 is made up of 15 amino acids. The V gene lost 2 bases and the J gene lost 1 base, with 11 bases spanning the gap. CDR3 region: CASSYADRTNTEAFF. For the CDR3, the DNA is TGTGCCAGCAGTTACGCTGACAGAACGAACACTGAAGCTTTCTTT.

V and J are TRBV7-6 and TRBJ1-6; no clear D gene. V lost 2 bases, J lost 4 bases, and 9 bases lay in between. The CDR3 is made up of 15 amino acids. CDR1 is SGHVS and CDR2 is FNYEAQ in the germline V gene. In nucleotides, the CDR3 is TGTGCCAGCAGCTTATCTCAGGATTATAATTCACCCCTCCACTTT. Amino acids: CASSLSQDYNSPLHF.

A few counts support this clone. Additional DNA sequences in this sample encode the identical CDR3. The chain links TRBV11-2 to TRBJ1-1; D is ambiguous. There are 13 residues in the CDR3. CDR1 SGHAT and CDR2 FQNNGV come from the germline V gene. V was cut by 0 bases and J by 3 bases, with 5 bases left in between. CDR3 amino acids: CASSLELYTEAFF. The CDR3, as DNA: TGTGCCAGCAGCTTAGAGCTCTACACTGAAGCTTTCTTT.

The gene calls are TRBV7-2 and TRBJ2-7; no firm D call. This CDR3 is 13 amino acids long. Germline CDR1 is SGHTA and CDR2 is FQGNSA. V lost 2 bases and J 1 base, leaving 6 bases between the germline ends. CDR3 bases: TGTGCCAGCAGCTTAATTAGGTCCTACGAGCAGTACTTC. It specifies CASSLIRSYEQYF. Full variable domain (remainder filled in from reference TRBV7-2 and TRBJ2-7): GAGVSQSPSNKVTEKGKDVELRCDPISGHTALYWYRQSLGQGLEFLIYFQGNSAPDKSGLPSDRFSAERTGGSVSTLTIQRTQQEDSAVYLCASSLIRSYEQYFGPGTRLTVT.

The CDR3 loop reads CASSLTTGFNEQYF. DNA for the CDR3: TGTGCCAGCAGCTTAACGACAGGGTTCAACGAGCAGTACTTC. The chain joins TRBV7-6 to TRBJ2-7; 7 bases map to TRBD1. Germline V gene lookup returns CDR1 SGHVS and CDR2 FNYEAQ. The CDR3 length is 14 residues. The junction had 6 bases not matched to a gene; V was cut back by 2 bases and J by 5 bases.

The chain is built from TRBV18 and TRBJ2-3; D is ambiguous. The V end lost 6 bases, the J end lost 6 bases, and 13 bases lay between the germline ends. Germline CDR1 KGHSH, CDR2 LQKENI. This CDR3 has 13 amino acids. CDR3 sequence reads: CASSTESDDTQYF. The DNA of the CDR3 is TGTGCCAGCTCGACCGAGTCAGACGATACGCAGTATTTT.

The CDR3 is CASSLDSNQPQHF. In DNA form, the CDR3 reads TGTGCCAGCAGCTTAGACAGCAATCAGCCCCAGCATTTT. The rearrangement joins TRBV11-2 to TRBJ1-5, with no clear D. Trimming removed 0 bases from V and 1 base from J, with 1 base in between. CDR3 size: 13 residues. Germline V gene data show CDR1 as SGHAT and CDR2 as FQNNGV.

The J gene is TRBJ2-5, the V gene TRBV7-2, with 9 positions matching TRBD1. Germline values: CDR1 SGHTA, CDR2 FQGNSA. Unmatched junction bases numbered 9, after V lost 7 bases and J lost 6 bases. The CDR3 is made up of 14 amino acids. CDR3 residues: CASTLDRGGKTQYF. The DNA of the CDR3 is TGTGCCAGCACACTAGACAGGGGGGGAAAGACCCAGTACTTC.

The rearrangement uses TRBV11-2 and TRBJ2-5; 10 nucleotides align to TRBD2. V lost 5 bases, J lost 5 bases, and 11 bases stayed unmatched. The CDR3 totals 16 residues. The germline V gene encodes CDR1 SGHAT and CDR2 FQNNGV. The CDR3 loop is CASSPSQRGGQETQYF. The CDR3 bases are TGTGCCAGCAGCCCTTCCCAGCGGGGGGGCCAGGAGACCCAGTACTTC.

The rearrangement links TRBV2 to TRBJ2-2; no firm D call. Trimming pared 4 bases from V and 0 bases from J, leaving 6 bases between. The CDR3 runs to 14 residues. The germline V gene has CDR1 SNHLY and CDR2 FYNNEI. The CDR3 DNA reads TGTGCCAGCAGTGTTCACGCGAACACCGGGGAGCTGTTTTTT. Amino acid sequence: CASSVHANTGELFF.

This chain joins TRBV5-1 and TRBJ1-4, with D perhaps TRBD1 (6 bases). CDR3 size: 15 residues. The V and J ends lost 2 bases and 8 bases respectively, with 16 bases between them. Germline V lookup: CDR1 SGHRS, CDR2 YFSETQ. The CDR3 spells CASSLTGYRGEKLFF. Here the CDR3 DNA reads TGCGCCAGCAGCTTAACAGGGTATAGGGGGGAAAAACTGTTTTTT.

This chain joins TRBV6-6 and TRBJ1-5, with TRBD1 identical over 7 bases. V gave up 6 bases and J gave up 6 bases; unmatched junction bases: 8. Germline values: CDR1 MNHNY, CDR2 SVGAGI (reference sequence). The CDR3 has 14 residues. The CDR3 DNA sequence: TGTGCCAGCAGAAGACAGGGCGGCAGTCAGCCCCAGCATTTT. Its protein is CASRRQGGSQPQHF.

This clone was detected a few times. The V call is TRBV10-3, the J call TRBJ1-1; 7 bases align to TRBD1. The junction had 15 bases not matched to a gene; V was cut back by 6 bases and J by 8 bases. Germline V gene sequence: CDR1 ENHRY, CDR2 SYGVKD. This CDR3 is built from 15 residues. In nucleotides, the CDR3 is TGTGCCATCAGCATAGGTCCGGGACAGCGAACAGAAGCTTTCTTT. Its translation: CAISIGPGQRTEAFF.

The chain employs TRBV19 and TRBJ1-3, with D hard to call. Germline lookup yields CDR1 LNHDA and CDR2 SQIVND (reference sequence). Trimming shortened V by 4 bases and J by 2 bases, and 15 bases separated the two germline ends. CDR3 size: 16 residues. This chain's CDR3 is CASSKNWGRAGNTIYF. Written as DNA, the CDR3 is TGTGCCAGTAGTAAAAATTGGGGTCGGGCTGGAAACACCATATATTTT.

The chain joins TRBV2 to TRBJ2-5, with TRBD2 matching over 10 bases. The J segment lost 5 bases and the V segment lost 7 bases, leaving 10 bases of the junction unmatched. Germline assignment: CDR1 SNHLY and CDR2 FYNNEI. This CDR3 has 15 amino acids. CDR3 sequence: CASTGAAGGRETQYF. CDR3 nucleotide sequence: TGTGCCAGCACCGGAGCAGCGGGGGGGCGGGAGACCCAGTACTTC. The full variable domain, completed using reference TRBV2 and TRBJ2-5, is EPEVTQTPSHQVTQMGQEVILRCVPISNHLYFYWYRQILGQKVEFLVSFYNNEISEKSEIFDDQFSVERPDGSNFTLKIRSTKLEDSAMYFCASTGAAGGRETQYFGPGTRLLVL.

The chain is built from TRBV5-1 and TRBJ2-3; D is unclear. Germline CDR1 is SGHRS and CDR2 is YFSETQ. This CDR3 has 15 amino acids. Trimming took off 1 base at V and 0 bases at J, with 9 bases between the two ends. CDR3 sequence (DNA): TGCGCCAGCAGCTTGACTCTAACTAGCACAGATACGCAGTATTTT. Its protein is CASSLTLTSTDTQYF.

V usage is TRBV10-3 and J usage is TRBJ2-2, with 9 bases lining up with TRBD2. The CDR3 runs to 15 residues. CDR1 and CDR2 (germline): ENHRY, SYGVKD. J lost 4 bases, V lost 3 bases, and 3 bases had no gene match. This CDR3 is CAISDRTSATGELFF. In DNA form, the CDR3 reads TGTGCCATCAGTGATAGGACTAGCGCCACCGGGGAGCTGTTTTTT.

This clone has only one observation. CDR3 in amino acids: CASSLSPGAYEQYF. In DNA, the CDR3 is TGCGCCAGCAGCTTGTCCCCGGGGGCCTACGAGCAGTACTTC. The chain joins TRBV5-1 to TRBJ2-7; D perhaps matches TRBD2 (6 bases). CDR1 SGHRS and CDR2 YFSETQ come from the germline V gene. The CDR3 runs to 14 residues. Trimming removed 1 base from V and 2 bases from J, with 10 bases in between.

This clone is a singleton in its sample. The genes are TRBV11-2 and TRBJ1-1; a possible D gene is TRBD1 (6 bases). V shed 3 bases and J shed 3 bases, with 14 bases lying between them. The germline gives CDR1 SGHAT, CDR2 FQNNGV. The CDR3 sequence is 15 residues long. The CDR3 is CASSFSTGGDTEAFF. The CDR3 DNA reads as TGTGCCAGCAGCTTTTCGACAGGAGGGGACACTGAAGCTTTCTTT.

This clone was counted a single time. The V call is TRBV27, the J call TRBJ2-7, with 13 bases that match TRBD2. The length of the CDR3 is 16 residues. Germline CDR1 is MNHEY and CDR2 is SMNVEV (reference sequence). V gave up 6 bases and J gave up 3 bases; unmatched junction bases: 8. CDR3 protein: CASRGLAGEKHYEQYF. The CDR3, as DNA: TGTGCCAGCAGAGGACTAGCGGGGGAGAAACACTACGAGCAGTACTTC.